The clone carrying this TCR beta chain turned up a few times. Looked up from germline, CDR1 is SEHNR and CDR2 is FQNEAQ (reference sequence). Trimming took 5 bases from V and 8 from J, leaving 16 bases between them. The CDR3 is 14 amino acids. Alongside a J-beta primer mix, a sample-barcoded 5' primer served in a second PCR lasting roughly 6 to 12 cycles. A minimum of 3 million CDR3-containing paired-end reads was obtained for each sample. From the 5' RACE reads, TCRdb called clonotypes with MiXCR, one entry per CDR3 protein. The repertoire holds some 1,800,000 distinct CDR3 sequences, with roughly two fifths as singletons. This specimen comes from a study of blood T cells in healthy people across ages.

The sequence derives from a human donor in good health. The chain has TRBV7-9 and TRBJ2-4; tentatively, D is TRBD1 (6 bases). Sequencing used blood. The CDR3 nucleotides read TGTGCCAGCAGCCCCGGACAGAATAGGGACATTCAGTACTTC. Protein product: CASSPGQNRDIQYF. Supplemented by reference TRBV7-9 and TRBJ2-4, the full variable domain reads DTGVSQNPRHKITKRGQNVTFRCDPISEHNRLYWYRQTLGQGPEFLTYFQNEAQLEKSRLLSDRFSAERPKGSFSTLEIQRTEQGDSAMYLCASSPGQNRDIQYFGAGTRLSVL.